This is a list of T cell receptor beta chains from one sample in a study of tumor-infiltrating lymphocytes in primary liver carcinoma. TCRdb re-derived calls from the multiplex PCR reads in MiXCR, one entry per CDR3 protein. The sample holds 150,000 to 200,000 distinct CDR3 sequences, about 60% seen once. Sequences were obtained from peripheral blood. These receptor sequences come from a man aged 35 to 55 with primary liver carcinoma and hepatitis B virus infection. Both conserved end residues are part of each CDR3. Fields, in order: J gene, V gene, CDR3 protein.

>TRBJ1-2|TRBV28
CVSSLPGQGGYSF
>TRBJ2-1|TRBV4-1
CASILAVASYNEQFF
>TRBJ2-1|TRBV29-1
CSVEPLTSGTYNEQLF
>TRBJ2-7|TRBV4-2
CASSQDGTSDEQYF
>TRBJ2-1|TRBV11-2
CASSSLGNNEQFF
>TRBJ2-3|TRBV11-2
CASSPRPGLSTDTQYF
>TRBJ2-1|TRBV4-1
CASGRLAGDDEQFF
>TRBJ2-7|TRBV4-1
CASSQASGTFDYEQYF
>TRBJ2-5|TRBV7-8
CASSLPYRSKHETQYF
>TRBJ1-1|TRBV29-1
CSVEAAGKGAFF
>TRBJ2-1|TRBV10-2
CASRGKFF
>TRBJ2-7|TRBV6-5
CARSYSEGHGYYEQYF
>TRBJ2-4|TRBV29-1
CSVPGLAENIQYF
>TRBJ2-5|TRBV11-2
CARSLVTSGIKGETQYF
>TRBJ2-5|TRBV11-1
CASTSGQGVEETLYF
>TRBJ2-1|TRBV11-2
CASSLDIGLAMGEQFF